The 3 T cell receptor beta chains in this list originate from one sample, sequenced in a study of shared clonotypes between healthy human individuals. The repertoire was sequenced with immunoSEQ multiplex PCR; TCRdb's copy has only in-frame clones and lacks some. This table has about 1.1 million clones, roughly 77% appearing once. Sequencing was carried out using memory CD4+ T cells from PBMCs. Noted subset: CD45RA-negative fraction. These receptors were collected from a man aged 18 to 29 in good health. Some clones in this sample may be carry-over from other donors' samples.

J is TRBJ1-2 and V is TRBV2; D is possibly TRBD1 (5 bases). From germline, CDR1 is SNHLY and CDR2 FYNNEI. Deletions cut 2 bases from V and 8 bases from J, with 18 bases between. This CDR3 contains 15 residues. CDR3 nucleotide sequence: TGTGCCAGCAGTGAACACAGGCCCCTAGGTCGCGGCTACACCTTC. Residues: CASSEHRPLGRGYTF.

V and J are TRBV4-2 and TRBJ1-5; D might be TRBD1 (5 bases). The CDR3 is made up of 15 amino acids. Germline-derived CDR1 and CDR2 are LGHNA and YNFKEQ. The germline V and J ends were trimmed by 5 bases and 1 base, with 12 bases remaining between them. CDR3 nucleotides: TGTGCCAGCAGCTTGGGCGGGGGGAGCAATCAGCCCCAGCATTTT. It specifies CASSLGGGSNQPQHF.

CDR3 bases: TGCAGCGTTGAAAGCGGCAGGGGTGGTGAAGCTTTCTTT. It yields the protein CSVESGRGGEAFF. This chain connects TRBV29-1 to TRBJ1-1; tentatively, D is TRBD1 (6 bases). Per the germline V gene, CDR1 is SQVTM and CDR2 is ANQGSEA. Between the trimmed V and J ends, which lost 2 bases and 7 bases, there was a span of 14 bases. The CDR3 contains 13 residues.